The text below deals with one TCR beta chain. Enrollment of patients from Seattle took place during active infection, with longitudinal follow-up. Original analysis: Estimation of nucleated cell counts was performed using reference gene primer amplification. Generated by immunoSEQ multiplex PCR, the TCRdb table keeps only in-frame clones and is missing some. That table furnishes V, J and clone size, whereas the DNA furnished D and trimming. Here the sample spans about 140,000 clones, about 83% being singletons. The sample originates from a study of blood T cell repertoires in COVID-19. For the study at large: Italy, Spain and the United States were the sources of the convalescent and acute COVID-19 samples.

This clonotype was sampled from a man aged 25-45 years with COVID-19, enrolled during active disease. The sample was peripheral blood.

The chain's CDR3 is CASSYQTGINEKLFF. CDR3 DNA: TGTGCCAGCAGTTACCAGACAGGGATAAATGAAAAACTGTTTTTT. This chain connects TRBV6-2 or TRBV6-3 to TRBJ1-4; 7 positions match TRBD1. Germline V gives CDR1 MNHEY, CDR2 SVGEGT. The J segment lost 5 bases and the V segment lost 2 bases, leaving 5 bases of the junction unmatched. The CDR3 has 15 residues.